The T cell receptor beta chain under discussion was sequenced for a study of T cell responses to AZD1222 COVID-19 vaccine. Sequencing was performed with immunoSEQ multiplex PCR; in TCRdb, only in-frame clones are kept and a portion is missing. The sample has tens of thousands of clones; 80% to 90% are singletons. From germline, CDR1 is MGHDK and CDR2 SYGVNS. CDR3 length: 13 amino acids. With 6 bases removed from V and 3 bases from J, the gap between germline ends came to 11 bases. The material sequenced was peripheral blood, taken 28 days after the second AZD1222 dose. The origin of this receptor is an adult who received the AZD1222 COVID-19 vaccine. The V gene is TRBV25-1, the J gene TRBJ1-1; D ambiguous. CDR3 sequence: CASSSPGYTEAFF. The CDR3 DNA is TGTGCCAGCAGCTCCCCGGGATACACTGAAGCTTTCTTT.